The source of this TCR beta chain is a study of response to subunit inactivated influenza vaccine. Overall study findings and caveats: Only a handful of new T cells, the authors suggested, are recruited with each seasonal influenza vaccination.

This clonotype turned up a few times. Its specificity is not known. TCRdb itself ran the RT-PCR reads through MiXCR, one entry per CDR3 protein. The sample includes over 400,000 distinct CDR3 sequences, over 10% of them seen just once. With 0 bases removed from V and 1 base from J, the gap between germline ends came to 6 bases. Per germline, CDR1 MNHEY and CDR2 SVGAGI. The CDR3 loop spans 15 amino acids. The rearrangement links TRBV6-5 to TRBJ2-2; perhaps TRBD1 as D (5 bases). The sequenced sample was PBMCs from blood, obtained 40 to 50 days after vaccination. The sequence derives from a man in his fifties who received an inactivated influenza vaccine. Here the CDR3 reads CASSYSDRNTGELFF. The CDR3 bases are TGTGCCAGCAGTTACTCCGACAGGAACACCGGGGAGCTGTTTTTT.